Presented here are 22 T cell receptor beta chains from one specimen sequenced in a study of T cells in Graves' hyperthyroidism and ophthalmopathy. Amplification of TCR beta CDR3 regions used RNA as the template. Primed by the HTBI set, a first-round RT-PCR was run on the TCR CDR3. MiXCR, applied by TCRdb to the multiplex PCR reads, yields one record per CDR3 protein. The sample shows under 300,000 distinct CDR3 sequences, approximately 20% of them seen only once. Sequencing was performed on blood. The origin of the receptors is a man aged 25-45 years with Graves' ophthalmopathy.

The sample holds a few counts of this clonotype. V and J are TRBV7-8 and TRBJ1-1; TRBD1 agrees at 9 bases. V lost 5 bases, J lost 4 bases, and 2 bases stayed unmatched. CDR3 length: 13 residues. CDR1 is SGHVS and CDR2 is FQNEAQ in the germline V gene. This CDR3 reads CASSRGQGTEAFF. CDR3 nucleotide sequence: TGTGCCAGCAGCAGGGGACAGGGCACTGAAGCTTTCTTT.

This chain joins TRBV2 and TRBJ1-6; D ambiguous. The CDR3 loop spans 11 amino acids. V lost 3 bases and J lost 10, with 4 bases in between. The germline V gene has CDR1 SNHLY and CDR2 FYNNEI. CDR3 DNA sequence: TGTGCCAGCAGTGACAGCTCACCCCTCCACTTT. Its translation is CASSDSSPLHF.

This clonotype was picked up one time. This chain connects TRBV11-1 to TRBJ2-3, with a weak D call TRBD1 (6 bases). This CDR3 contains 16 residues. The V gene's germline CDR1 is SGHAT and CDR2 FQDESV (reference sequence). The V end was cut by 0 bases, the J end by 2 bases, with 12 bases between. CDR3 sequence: CASSLADSTLTDTQYF. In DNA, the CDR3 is TGTGCCAGCAGCTTAGCGGACAGTACCCTCACAGATACGCAGTATTTT.

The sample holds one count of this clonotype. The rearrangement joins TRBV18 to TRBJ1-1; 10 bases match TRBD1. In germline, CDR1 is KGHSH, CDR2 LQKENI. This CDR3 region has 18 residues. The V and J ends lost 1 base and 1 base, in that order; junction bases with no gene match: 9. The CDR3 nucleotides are TGTGCCAGCTCACCACTAACAAATCGACAGGGGGCGAACACTGAAGCTTTCTTT. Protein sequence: CASSPLTNRQGANTEAFF.

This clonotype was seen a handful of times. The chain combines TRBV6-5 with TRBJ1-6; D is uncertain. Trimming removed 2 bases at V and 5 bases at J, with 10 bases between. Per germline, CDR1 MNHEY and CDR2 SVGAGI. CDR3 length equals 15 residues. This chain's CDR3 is CASSYQSWDNSPLHF. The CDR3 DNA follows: TGTGCCAGCAGTTACCAAAGTTGGGATAATTCACCCCTCCACTTT.

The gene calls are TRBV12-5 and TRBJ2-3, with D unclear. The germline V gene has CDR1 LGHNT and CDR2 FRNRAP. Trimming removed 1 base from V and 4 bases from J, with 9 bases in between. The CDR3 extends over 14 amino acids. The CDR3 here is CASGLGAIPDTQYF. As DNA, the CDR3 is TGTGCTAGTGGTTTGGGGGCCATCCCAGATACGCAGTATTTT.

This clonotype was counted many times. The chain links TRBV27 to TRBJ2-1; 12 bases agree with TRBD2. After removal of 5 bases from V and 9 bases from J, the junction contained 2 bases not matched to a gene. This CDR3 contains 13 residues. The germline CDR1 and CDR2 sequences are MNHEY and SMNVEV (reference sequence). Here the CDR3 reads CASSLAGGGEQFF. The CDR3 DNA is TGTGCCAGCAGTCTAGCGGGAGGGGGTGAGCAGTTCTTC.

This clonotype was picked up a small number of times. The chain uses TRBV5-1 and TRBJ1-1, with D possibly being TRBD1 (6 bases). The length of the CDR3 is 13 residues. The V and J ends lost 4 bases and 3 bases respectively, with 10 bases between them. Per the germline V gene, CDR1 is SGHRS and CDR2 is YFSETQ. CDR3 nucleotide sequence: TGCGCCAGCAGCGTCCACAGGGACACTGAAGCTTTCTTT. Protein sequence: CASSVHRDTEAFF.

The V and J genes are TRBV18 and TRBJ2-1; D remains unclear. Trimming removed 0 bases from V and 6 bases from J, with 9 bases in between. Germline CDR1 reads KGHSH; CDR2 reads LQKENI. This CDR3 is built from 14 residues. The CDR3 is CASSPPSEANEQFF. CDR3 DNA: TGTGCCAGCTCACCACCCTCAGAAGCCAATGAGCAGTTCTTC.

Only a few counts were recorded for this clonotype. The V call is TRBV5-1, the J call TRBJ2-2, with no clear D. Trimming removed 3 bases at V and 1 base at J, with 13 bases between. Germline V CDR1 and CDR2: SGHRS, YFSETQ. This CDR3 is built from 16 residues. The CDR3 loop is CASSWNSAKNTGELFF. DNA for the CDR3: TGCGCCAGCAGCTGGAACAGTGCTAAGAACACCGGGGAGCTGTTTTTT.

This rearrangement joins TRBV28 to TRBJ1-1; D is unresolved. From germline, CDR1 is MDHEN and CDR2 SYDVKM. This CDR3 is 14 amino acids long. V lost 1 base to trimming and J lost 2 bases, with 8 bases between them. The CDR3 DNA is TGTGCCAGCAGTTTATCCCGATTCAACACTGAAGCTTTCTTT. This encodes CASSLSRFNTEAFF.

The DNA of the CDR3 is TGTGCCAGCAGGCGGGTACAGGGGGCGCGGAGCACTGAAGCTTTCTTT. It specifies CASRRVQGARSTEAFF. This chain links TRBV7-2 with TRBJ1-1, with 9 bases fitting TRBD1. Germline CDR1 is SGHTA and CDR2 is FQGNSA. This CDR3 has 16 residues. The V gene end was trimmed by 6 bases and the J gene end by 4 bases; junction bases not matched to a gene: 12.

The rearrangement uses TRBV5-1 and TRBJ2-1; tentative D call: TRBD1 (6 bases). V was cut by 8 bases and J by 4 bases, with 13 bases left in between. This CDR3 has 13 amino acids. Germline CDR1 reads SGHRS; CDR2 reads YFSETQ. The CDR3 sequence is CASQTGEYNEQFF. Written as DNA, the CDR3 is TGCGCCAGTCAGACAGGAGAATACAATGAGCAGTTCTTC.

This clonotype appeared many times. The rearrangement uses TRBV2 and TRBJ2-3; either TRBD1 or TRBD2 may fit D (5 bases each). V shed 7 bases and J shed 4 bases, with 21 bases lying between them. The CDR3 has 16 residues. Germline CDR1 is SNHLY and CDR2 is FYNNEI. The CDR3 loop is CASTYVGKGNSDTQYF. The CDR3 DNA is TGTGCCAGCACTTATGTCGGGAAGGGGAATTCAGATACGCAGTATTTT.

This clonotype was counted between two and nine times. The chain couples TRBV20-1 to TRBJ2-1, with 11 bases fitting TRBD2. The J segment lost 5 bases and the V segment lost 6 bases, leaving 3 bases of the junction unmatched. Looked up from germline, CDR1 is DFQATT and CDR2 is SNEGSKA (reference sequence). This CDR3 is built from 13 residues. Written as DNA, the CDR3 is TGCAGTGCCGTTAGCGGGAGGGACAATGAGCAGTTCTTC. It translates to CSAVSGRDNEQFF.

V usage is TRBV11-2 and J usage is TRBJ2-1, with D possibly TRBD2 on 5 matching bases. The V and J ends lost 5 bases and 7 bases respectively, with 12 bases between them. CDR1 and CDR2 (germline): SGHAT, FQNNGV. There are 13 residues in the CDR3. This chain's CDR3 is CASSPSRLNEQFF. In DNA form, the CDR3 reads TGTGCCAGCAGCCCATCGAGACTAAATGAGCAGTTCTTC. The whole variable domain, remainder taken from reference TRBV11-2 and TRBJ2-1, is EAGVAQSPRYKIIEKRQSVAFWCNPISGHATLYWYQQILGQGPKLLIQFQNNGVVDDSQLPKDRFSAERLKGVDSTLKIQPAKLEDSAVYLCASSPSRLNEQFFGPGTRLTVL.

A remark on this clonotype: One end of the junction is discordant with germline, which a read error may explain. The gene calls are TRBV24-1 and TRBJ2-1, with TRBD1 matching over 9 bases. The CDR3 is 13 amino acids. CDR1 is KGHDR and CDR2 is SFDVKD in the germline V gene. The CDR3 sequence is CATRGQGYDEQSF. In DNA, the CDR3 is TGTGCCACCAGAGGACAGGGGTACGATGAGCAGTCCTTC.

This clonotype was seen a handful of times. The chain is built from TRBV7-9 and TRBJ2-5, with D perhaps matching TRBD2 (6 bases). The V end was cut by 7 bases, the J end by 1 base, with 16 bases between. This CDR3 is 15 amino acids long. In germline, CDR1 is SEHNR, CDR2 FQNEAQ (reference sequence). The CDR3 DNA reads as TGTGCCAGCACCCACTGGGGGGAACCCCAAGAGACCCAGTACTTC. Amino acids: CASTHWGEPQETQYF.

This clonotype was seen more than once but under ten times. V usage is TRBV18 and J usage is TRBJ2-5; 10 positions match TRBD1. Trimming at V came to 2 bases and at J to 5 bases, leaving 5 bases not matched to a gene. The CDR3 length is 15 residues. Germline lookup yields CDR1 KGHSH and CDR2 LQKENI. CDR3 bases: TGTGCCAGCTCACCAGCGACAGGGGGCCCGGAGACCCAGTACTTC. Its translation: CASSPATGGPETQYF.

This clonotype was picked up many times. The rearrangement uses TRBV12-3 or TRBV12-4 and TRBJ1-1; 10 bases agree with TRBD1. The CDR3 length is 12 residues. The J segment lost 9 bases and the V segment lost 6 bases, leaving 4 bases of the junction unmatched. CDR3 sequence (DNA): TGTGCCAGCAGGAGGACAGGGGGTAAAGCTTTCTTT. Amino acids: CASRRTGGKAFF.

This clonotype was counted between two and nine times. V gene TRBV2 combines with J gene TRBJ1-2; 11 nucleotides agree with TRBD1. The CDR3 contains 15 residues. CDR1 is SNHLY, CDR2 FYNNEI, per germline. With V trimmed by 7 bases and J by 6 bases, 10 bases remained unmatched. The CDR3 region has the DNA TGTGCCAGCACTCTGGGACAGGGGGAGGACAATGGCTACACCTTC. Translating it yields CASTLGQGEDNGYTF.

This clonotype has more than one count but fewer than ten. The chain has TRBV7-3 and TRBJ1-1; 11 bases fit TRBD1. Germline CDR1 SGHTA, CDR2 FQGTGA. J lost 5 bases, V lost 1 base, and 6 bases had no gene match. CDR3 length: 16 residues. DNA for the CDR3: TGTGCCAGCAGCTTAAGGACAGGGGGCGAGGGTACTGAAGCTTTCTTT. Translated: CASSLRTGGEGTEAFF. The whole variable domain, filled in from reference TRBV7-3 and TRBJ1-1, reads GAGVSQTPSNKVTEKGKYVELRCDPISGHTALYWYRQSLGQGPEFLIYFQGTGAADDSGLPNDRFFAVRPEGSVSTLKIQRTERGDSAVYLCASSLRTGGEGTEAFFGQGTRLTVV.